The next 25 T cell receptor beta chains were all read from a single sample in a study of blood T cell repertoires in COVID-19. Measured with immunoSEQ multiplex PCR; TCRdb has only the in-frame clones, and not every one. The repertoire holds some 490,000 clones, with 80% to 90% as singletons. Sequenced sample: PBMCs or T cells enriched from blood (not recorded which). The source of these receptors is a woman in her fifties or sixties who had recovered from COVID-19.

The rearrangement uses TRBV3-1 (or the pseudogene TRBV3-2) and TRBJ2-2; D might be TRBD2 (5 bases). Between the trimmed V and J ends, which lost 4 bases and 6 bases, there was a span of 15 bases. This CDR3 is built from 15 residues. Germline CDR1 LGHDT, CDR2 YNNKEL (reference sequence). CDR3 in DNA: TGTGCCAGCAGCCCCCGCGCGGGTTTGGCCGGGGAGCTGTTTTTT. Its translation is CASSPRAGLAGELFF.

The chain combines TRBV24-1 with TRBJ1-1, with D hard to call. The CDR3 totals 13 residues. The germline CDR1 and CDR2 sequences are KGHDR and SFDVKD. V was cut by 4 bases and J by 1 base, with 6 bases left in between. CDR3 DNA: TGTGCCACCAGTGAAAACAGGAACACTGAAGCTTTCTTT. It encodes CATSENRNTEAFF.

The chain recombines TRBV7-8 with TRBJ2-7; D perhaps matches TRBD1 (6 bases). CDR3 length: 14 amino acids. Germline V gives CDR1 SGHVS, CDR2 FQNEAQ. The V and J ends lost 1 base and 3 bases respectively, with 10 bases between them. The CDR3 loop reads CASSLDRVNYEQYF. CDR3 nucleotides: TGTGCCAGCAGCTTAGACAGGGTTAACTACGAGCAGTACTTC.

In its sample, this clone was seen a few times. The chain employs TRBV2 and TRBJ1-2; D unresolved. V lost 7 bases to trimming and J lost 6 bases, with 12 bases between them. Germline CDR1 is SNHLY and CDR2 is FYNNEI. CDR3 length: 12 amino acids. In DNA, the CDR3 is TGTGCCAGCAATATGGGCCCCGATGGCTACACCTTC. It translates to CASNMGPDGYTF.

This clone was seen a single time. The chain recombines TRBV3-1 (or the pseudogene TRBV3-2) with TRBJ1-1; TRBD1 aligns across 8 bases. J gave up 7 bases and V 4 bases, and 11 bases lay outside the gene matches. The CDR3 extends over 15 amino acids. Germline lookup yields CDR1 LGHDT and CDR2 YNNKEL (reference sequence). The CDR3 sequence: CASSLHDRGRGEAFF. The CDR3 coding sequence is TGTGCCAGCAGCCTCCACGACAGGGGAAGGGGTGAAGCTTTCTTT.

This chain uses TRBV6-6 with TRBJ1-1; 7 positions match TRBD1. The CDR3 covers 15 residues. Germline V gives CDR1 MNHNY, CDR2 SVGAGI (reference sequence). V was pared by 6 bases and J by 4 bases, with 11 bases of the junction left unmatched. CDR3 DNA: TGTGCCAGCAGGGAAAAGACAGGGCTGTTCACTGAAGCTTTCTTT. Translating gives CASREKTGLFTEAFF.

The chain uses TRBV12-5 and TRBJ2-7; D is possibly TRBD1 (6 bases). Looked up from germline, CDR1 is LGHNT and CDR2 is FRNRAP. Trimming took off 5 bases at V and 2 bases at J, with 7 bases between the two ends. This CDR3 spans 12 amino acids. The CDR3 DNA is TGTGCTAGTGGTAGGGACACCTACGAGCAGTACGTC. This codes for CASGRDTYEQYV.

The genes are TRBV4-1 and TRBJ1-3; D not certain. Germline loops: CDR1 MGHRA, CDR2 YSYEKL. The CDR3 has 14 amino acids. Trimming left V 1 base short and J 7 bases short, with 11 bases between. The CDR3 protein is CASSQGQDFNTIYF. As DNA, the CDR3 is TGCGCCAGCAGCCAAGGGCAGGACTTTAACACCATATATTTT.

The chain has TRBV7-9 and TRBJ2-2, with TRBD1 as a possible D gene (6 bases). The ends were cut back, 5 bases at V and 7 bases at J, with 14 bases in the middle. There are 14 residues in the CDR3. The germline gives CDR1 SEHNR, CDR2 FQNEAQ (reference sequence). The CDR3 DNA sequence: TGTGCCAGCAGCCAACAGGGATGGGGCGGGGAGCTGTTTTTT. As protein: CASSQQGWGGELFF.

The chain carries TRBV4-1 and TRBJ2-1, with D possibly TRBD2 on 6 matching bases. The CDR3 covers 15 residues. The ends were cut back, 4 bases at V and 8 bases at J, with 18 bases in the middle. Germline lookup yields CDR1 MGHRA and CDR2 YSYEKL. CDR3 nucleotide sequence: TGCGCCAGCAGCCCGACTAGTCCGCTTGTTCATGAGCAGTTCTTC. Amino acid sequence: CASSPTSPLVHEQFF.

The rearrangement joins TRBV6-6 to TRBJ2-3; TRBD1 agrees at 7 bases. The CDR3 is 12 amino acids. V trimming: 7 bases; J trimming: 5 bases; junction bases outside the gene matches: 3. The germline V gene has CDR1 MNHNY and CDR2 SVGAGI (reference sequence). In nucleotides, the CDR3 is TGTGCCAGCAAGGGGGCGGGAGATACGCAGTATTTT. Its translation is CASKGAGDTQYF.

This clone was seen a handful of times. The same CDR3 is also encoded by other DNA sequences in this sample. This chain connects TRBV29-1 to TRBJ1-2, with 7 positions matching TRBD1. The CDR3 extends over 13 amino acids. V lost 3 bases to trimming and J lost 4 bases; unmatched junction nucleotides: 5. The germline V gene encodes CDR1 SQVTM and CDR2 ANQGSEA. This chain's CDR3 is CSVERGLGYGYTF. Here the CDR3 DNA reads TGCAGCGTTGAGAGGGGGCTCGGCTATGGCTACACCTTC.

This chain uses TRBV5-1 with TRBJ2-3; D is unclear. The CDR3 spans 14 residues. The germline V gene has CDR1 SGHRS and CDR2 YFSETQ. Trimming took off 4 bases at V and 0 bases at J, with 9 bases between the two ends. As DNA, the CDR3 is TGCGCCAGCAGCCCCTACTCTAGCACAGATACGCAGTATTTT. It translates to CASSPYSSTDTQYF.

The chain links TRBV18 to TRBJ2-7, with D maybe TRBD1 (6 bases). V shed 2 bases and J shed 2 bases, with 10 bases lying between them. This CDR3 has 14 amino acids. Germline assignment: CDR1 KGHSH and CDR2 LQKENI. This CDR3 is CASSPGAGAYEQYF. In DNA, the CDR3 is TGTGCCAGCTCACCAGGGGCAGGGGCCTACGAGCAGTACTTC.

The chain links TRBV9 to TRBJ2-5; D is perhaps TRBD1 (7 bases). Looked up from germline, CDR1 is SGDLS and CDR2 is YYNGEE. Trimming shortened V by 0 bases and J by 5 bases, and 11 bases separated the two germline ends. This CDR3 contains 14 residues. This CDR3 is CASSVVSGGETQYF. CDR3 bases: TGTGCCAGCAGCGTAGTTTCAGGGGGGGAGACCCAGTACTTC.

V is TRBV3-1 (or the pseudogene TRBV3-2) and J is TRBJ2-7; TRBD1 agrees at 9 bases. Germline V gene sequence: CDR1 LGHDT, CDR2 YNNKEL (reference sequence). The CDR3 totals 18 residues. Trimming at V came to 4 bases and at J to 0 bases, leaving 13 bases not matched to a gene. The CDR3 spells CASSPSYRGLRSSYEQYF. The CDR3 DNA reads TGTGCCAGCAGCCCAAGTTACAGGGGGCTTCGAAGCTCCTACGAGCAGTACTTC.

CDR3 sequence reads: CASSLARNQPQHF. The CDR3 DNA follows: TGTGCCAGCAGCTTGGCTAGGAATCAGCCCCAGCATTTT. This sequence joins TRBV5-8 and TRBJ1-5; no clear D. The CDR3 is 13 amino acids. Looked up from germline, CDR1 is SGHTS and CDR2 is YDEGEE. Trimming took off 0 bases at V and 4 bases at J, with 5 bases between the two ends.

In its sample, this clone was seen a few times. The genes are TRBV6-1 and TRBJ1-5; a possible D gene is TRBD1 (5 bases). Germline lookup yields CDR1 MNHNS and CDR2 SASEGT. Trimming shortened V by 3 bases and J by 3 bases, and 6 bases separated the two germline ends. The CDR3 contains 13 residues. CDR3 DNA sequence: TGTGCCAGCAGTGAGGGGCCCAATCAGCCCCAGCATTTT. Encoded protein: CASSEGPNQPQHF.

This chain's CDR3 is CASTSGGTGELFF. CDR3 DNA: TGTGCCAGCACTAGCGGGGGGACCGGGGAGCTGTTTTTT. The V and J genes are TRBV5-4 and TRBJ2-2; 11 positions agree with TRBD2. The CDR3 length is 13 residues. The germline CDR1 and CDR2 sequences are SGHNT and YYREEE (reference sequence). J lost 5 bases, V lost 6 bases, and 0 bases had no gene match. The entire variable domain, with the rest obtained from reference TRBV5-4 and TRBJ2-2, is as follows: ETGVTQSPTHLIKTRGQQVTLRCSSQSGHNTVSWYQQALGQGPQFIFQYYREEENGRGNFPPRFSGLQFPNYSSELNVNALELDDSALYLCASTSGGTGELFFGEGSRLTVL.

The sample holds one count of this clone. The chain joins TRBV2 to TRBJ1-5, with TRBD1 matching over 7 bases. This CDR3 spans 15 amino acids. V dropped 6 bases and J dropped 6; count of bases not matched to a gene: 11. Germline V gene lookup returns CDR1 SNHLY and CDR2 FYNNEI. The CDR3 region has the DNA TGTGCCAGCAGGATGACAGGGATGAGCGGTCAGCCCCAGCATTTT. Encoded protein: CASRMTGMSGQPQHF.

The J gene is TRBJ1-3, the V gene TRBV9; the D is unclear. This CDR3 is built from 19 residues. The V end lost 4 bases, the J end lost 0 bases, and 23 bases lay between the germline ends. Germline assignment: CDR1 SGDLS and CDR2 YYNGEE. The CDR3 reads CASSSHREGNAISGNTIYF. The CDR3 bases are TGTGCCAGCAGCTCCCACCGGGAGGGAAACGCTATCTCTGGAAACACCATATATTTT.

The genes are TRBV6-5 and TRBJ1-3, with 7 nucleotides matching TRBD1. From germline, CDR1 is MNHEY and CDR2 SVGAGI. The J segment lost 6 bases and the V segment lost 6 bases, leaving 8 bases of the junction unmatched. The CDR3 is 14 amino acids. The CDR3 DNA sequence: TGTGCCAGCAGACGAAGACAGGGTACAAACACCATATATTTT. Amino acid sequence: CASRRRQGTNTIYF.

Comments on this clone: A junction boundary mismatches the germline segment, possibly from a read error. The CDR3 region is CASSTTGDSPFHF. CDR3 DNA sequence: TGTGCCAGTAGTACGACAGGGGACTCACCCTTCCACTTT. The chain has TRBV19 and TRBJ1-6; 8 bases are a match to TRBD1. The V gene's germline CDR1 is LNHDA and CDR2 SQIVND (reference sequence). The CDR3 extends over 13 amino acids. Based on the CDR3 plus reference TRBV19 and TRBJ1-6, the full variable domain is DGGITQSPKYLFRKEGQNVTLSCEQNLNHDAMYWYRQDPGQGLRLIYYSQIVNDFQKGDIAEGYSVSREKKESFPLTVTSAQKNPTAFYLCASSTTGDSPFHFGNGTRLTVT.

The chain carries TRBV20-1 and TRBJ1-1; D is unresolved. The germline V gene has CDR1 DFQATT and CDR2 SNEGSKA (reference sequence). CDR3 length: 11 amino acids. The germline V and J ends were trimmed by 3 bases and 4 bases, with 6 bases remaining between them. CDR3 sequence (DNA): TGCAGTGCTAGGGGAGCCACTGAAGCTTTCTTT. Translation gives CSARGATEAFF.

The rearrangement joins TRBV12-5 to TRBJ2-7; 8 bases match TRBD1. V gave up 4 bases and J gave up 5 bases; unmatched junction bases: 13. CDR1 LGHNT and CDR2 FRNRAP come from the germline V gene. This CDR3 has 16 residues. CDR3 amino acids: CASGSFSGQGSHEQYF. The CDR3 coding sequence is TGTGCTAGTGGTTCGTTCTCCGGACAGGGAAGCCACGAGCAGTACTTC.